This T cell receptor (beta chain) was sequenced during a study of early T cells in non-severe SARS-CoV-2 infection. Across the whole study: Chains were not paired, and sequencing was done on bulk RNA from unsorted whole blood. Overall study findings and caveats: Reliance on VDJdb matching favored anti-spike CD8 responses; private and CD4 specificities were missed.

Trimming shortened V by 2 bases and J by 3 bases, and 9 bases separated the two germline ends. Germline V CDR1 and CDR2: SGHDT, YYEEEE. The CDR3 runs to 14 residues. cDNA molecules, individually, were tagged with unique molecular identifiers. Each CDR3 protein gets one entry after TCRdb re-called the 5' RACE reads with MiXCR. The sample consists of about 28,000 distinct CDR3 sequences, 5.7% of them appearing once. This clonotype showed up many times. Its antigen remains unidentified. The receptor was isolated from an adult who was a healthcare worker with PCR-confirmed SARS-CoV-2 infection or an uninfected control (not recorded which). The sequencing input was whole blood. The chain couples TRBV5-6 to TRBJ1-5; D unclear. The CDR3 spells CASSFHGFNQPQHF. In DNA form, the CDR3 reads TGTGCCAGCAGCTTTCATGGATTCAATCAGCCCCAGCATTTT.